Sequencing of this T cell receptor beta chain was carried out in a study of T cells in localized non-small cell lung cancer. Findings and limits, study-wide: In uninvolved adjacent lung, T cell clonality reached its highest value, exceeding tumor.

Measured with immunoSEQ multiplex PCR; TCRdb has only the in-frame clones, and not every one. The repertoire consists of 60,000 to 65,000 clones, with 85% to 90% occurring once and the leading ten covering roughly 2%. This CDR3 is 12 amino acids long. CDR1 MGHDK and CDR2 SYGVNS come from the germline V gene. Trimming stripped 6 bases from V and 2 bases from J, with 8 bases between. A word on this clone: What it binds is not known.

The receptor comes from a woman aged 40 to 75 with stage I lung adenocarcinoma. Specimen: peripheral blood, collected before any cancer treatment. J is TRBJ2-7 and V is TRBV25-1, with D unresolved. CDR3 amino acids: CASRGNAYEQYF. The CDR3 DNA is TGTGCCAGCAGAGGAAATGCCTACGAGCAGTACTTC.